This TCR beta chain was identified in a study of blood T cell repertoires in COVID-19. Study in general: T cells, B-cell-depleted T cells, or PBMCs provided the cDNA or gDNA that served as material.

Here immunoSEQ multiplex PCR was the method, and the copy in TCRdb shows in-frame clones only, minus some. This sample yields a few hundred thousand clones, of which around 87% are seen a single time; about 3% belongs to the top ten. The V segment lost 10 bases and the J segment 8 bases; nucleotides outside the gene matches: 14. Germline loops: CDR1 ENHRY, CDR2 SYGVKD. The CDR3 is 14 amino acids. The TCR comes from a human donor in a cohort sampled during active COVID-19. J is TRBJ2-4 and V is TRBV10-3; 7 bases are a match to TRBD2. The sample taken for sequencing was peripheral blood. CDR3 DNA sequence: TGTGCCACCCGGGCGGCGGGAGAGGTGGACATTCAGTACTTC. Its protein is CATRAAGEVDIQYF.